The rows below give T cell receptor beta chains drawn from one sample of a study of blood T cell repertoires in COVID-19. Clones were read by immunoSEQ multiplex PCR, and TCRdb kept only the in-frame ones, dropping some. The sample lists hundreds of thousands of clones; 75% to 90% were seen once. The sequencing input was peripheral blood. The receptors come from a woman in her late teens or twenties with acute or convalescent COVID-19. CDR3s include the opening cysteine and the closing phenylalanine or tryptophan. D genes are given only for firm matches. Clone size is not always given. Where it is, it says once, few, many or a class for expanded clones.

TRBD1 | TRBJ2-2 | - | TRBV7-6 | TGTGCCAGCAGTCGTGACAGGGGAGGTACCGGGGAGCTGTTTTTT | CASSRDRGGTGELFF
TRBD2 | TRBJ2-7 | - | TRBV9 | TGTGCCAGCAGCCCGGGGGGCTCCTACGAGCAGTACTTC | CASSPGGSYEQYF
- | TRBJ1-3 | - | TRBV7-9 | TGTGCCAGCAGCATGTCGGCGGACACCATATATTTT | CASSMSADTIYF
TRBD1 | TRBJ1-6 | - | TRBV11-2 | TGTGCCAGCAGCTTAATGGGACAGTCTTCACCCCTCCACTTT | CASSLMGQSSPLHF
- | TRBJ2-7 | - | TRBV11-2 | TGTGCCAGCAGGACCCTCAACCGGGGAATAGAGCAGTACTTC | CASRTLNRGIEQYF
- | TRBJ2-1 | once | TRBV4-1 | TGCGCCAGCAGCCAAGATAATCTAGGGGGTGGGTATGAGCAGTTCTTC | CASSQDNLGGGYEQFF
TRBD1 | TRBJ1-5 | - | TRBV7-8 | TGTGCCAGCAGCAGGGGACAGGTTTATAGCAATCAGCCCCAGCATTTT | CASSRGQVYSNQPQHF
TRBD2 | TRBJ2-7 | - | TRBV5-1 | TGCGCCAGCACCAATGCGGGAGGGTCCTACGAGCAGTACTTC | CASTNAGGSYEQYF
TRBD1 | TRBJ1-2 | - | TRBV27 | TGTGCCAGCAGTGTCCGCCAGGGGGCCTATGGCTACACCTTC | CASSVRQGAYGYTF
- | TRBJ1-1 | - | TRBV27 | TGTGCCAGCAGTTTATCACCAGGGGTCGAAGCTTTCTTT | CASSLSPGVEAFF
TRBD1 | TRBJ2-1 | - | TRBV6-5 | TGTGCCAGCAGTCCTCAACGGGACAGGGAGCAGTTCTTC | CASSPQRDREQFF
- | TRBJ1-3 | - | TRBV27 | TGTGCCAGCAGTTTAAACAGTGGAAACACCATATATTTT | CASSLNSGNTIYF
TRBD1 | TRBJ1-2 | - | TRBV7-6 | TGTGCCAGCAGCCTGGGACAGGGAGGCAACTATGGCTACACCTTC | CASSLGQGGNYGYTF
- | TRBJ2-2 | - | TRBV28 | TGTGCCAGCAGTTTATTGAGGGAACGCAGCGGGGAGCTGTTTTTT | CASSLLRERSGELFF
- | TRBJ1-3 | - | TRBV10-3 | TGTGCCACCCTCGTCCCCTCCGGAAACACCATATATTTT | CATLVPSGNTIYF
- | TRBJ1-5 | - | TRBV11-2 | TGTGCCAGCAGCTCGGACGGACATAGCAATCAGCCCCAGCATTTT | CASSSDGHSNQPQHF
TRBD1 | TRBJ2-5 | - | TRBV7-2 | TGTGCCAGCAGCTTAGCGGGACAGGGGTGGCAAGAGACCCAGTACTTC | CASSLAGQGWQETQYF
- | TRBJ2-1 | - | TRBV30 | TGTGCCTGGAGTGGGAGCTCCTACAATGAGCAGTTCTTC | CAWSGSSYNEQFF
TRBD1 | TRBJ2-6 | - | TRBV27 | TGTGCCAGCAGATACGACAGGGTTGCCTCTGGGGCCAACGTCCTGACTTTC | CASRYDRVASGANVLTF
- | TRBJ2-5 | - | TRBV21-1 | TGTGCCAGCAGCCCGTGGACTAGAGGGGGGGCAGAGACCCAGTACTTC | CASSPWTRGGAETQYF
- | TRBJ2-2 | - | TRBV29-1 | TGCAGCGTTGAATTCGGGACAGCGGGCGGGGAGCTGTTTTTT | CSVEFGTAGGELFF
TRBD1 | TRBJ2-5 | - | TRBV24-1 | TGTGCCACCAGTGATTTGTCGACAGGGGGAGAGACCCAGTACTTC | CATSDLSTGGETQYF
- | TRBJ2-7 | once | TRBV1 | TGCACCAGCAGCCAAGAACCGACCCTAGACCTTTACTACGAGCAGTACTTC | CTSSQEPTLDLYYEQYF
- | TRBJ2-2 | - | TRBV18 | TGTGCCAGCTCCGAGTACACCGGGGAGCTGTTTTTT | CASSEYTGELFF
- | TRBJ2-7 | - | TRBV7-2 | TGTGCCAGCAGCCCGAAACGGGTCACCTACGAGCAGTACTTC | CASSPKRVTYEQYF
TRBD1 | TRBJ2-2 | - | TRBV27 | TGTGCCAGCAGTGCCGACAGGGGTTGGACCGGGGAGCTGTTTTTT | CASSADRGWTGELFF
- | TRBJ2-6 | - | TRBV15 | TGTGCCACCAGCAGAGAAATAGGGAGCTCTGGGGCCAACGTCCTGACTTTC | CATSREIGSSGANVLTF
- | TRBJ1-1 | - | TRBV2 | TGTGCCAGCAGTGAAGAGGGCAGGGCGGTTACTGAAGCTTTCTTT | CASSEEGRAVTEAFF
- | TRBJ1-4 | - | TRBV27 | TGTGCCAGCAGTCCTCGGAGGGATACTAATGAAAAACTGTTTTTT | CASSPRRDTNEKLFF
TRBD1 | TRBJ2-5 | - | TRBV5-1 | TGCGCCAGCAGCGAGACAGGGGACCAAGAGACCCAGTACTTC | CASSETGDQETQYF
TRBD2 | TRBJ2-3 | - | TRBV2 | TGTGCCAGCAGACGAGCGGGGCATGATACGCAGTATTTT | CASRRAGHDTQYF
- | TRBJ1-1 | - | TRBV12-3/TRBV12-4 | TGTGCCAGCAGTTTAATCAGTCACACTGAAGCTTTCTTT | CASSLISHTEAFF
TRBD1 | TRBJ1-5 | - | TRBV27 | TGTGCCAGCAGTCCCCACTTCACCGGGACAGTTTATAGCAATCAGCCCCAGCATTTT | CASSPHFTGTVYSNQPQHF
TRBD1 | TRBJ2-7 | - | TRBV4-3 | TGCGCCAGCAGCCAAGAATGGGGACAGGGCTACGAGCAGTACTTC | CASSQEWGQGYEQYF
- | TRBJ2-5 | - | TRBV7-9 | TGTGCCAGCAGCTTTATCAGGGGCGAGACCCAGTACTTC | CASSFIRGETQYF
- | TRBJ1-6 | - | TRBV7-3 | TGTGCCAGCAGCTTACGGTCGCGGGGTAATTCACCCCTCCACTTT | CASSLRSRGNSPLHF
TRBD1 | TRBJ2-7 | once | TRBV7-2 | TGTGCCAGCAGCCTCGACAGGGCTTGGGAGCAGTACTTC | CASSLDRAWEQYF
TRBD1 | TRBJ1-1 | - | TRBV14 | TGTGCCAGCAGCCATACCGGGACAGCGAACACTGAAGCTTTCTTT | CASSHTGTANTEAFF
- | TRBJ1-1 | - | TRBV20-1 | TGCAGTGCTAGGGGAGCAACTGAAGCTTTCTTT | CSARGATEAFF
TRBD1 | TRBJ1-3 | once | TRBV19 | TGTGCCAGTAGTCCCAGGGGGACAGGGGTTAGAAACACCATATATTTT | CASSPRGTGVRNTIYF
- | TRBJ1-6 | - | TRBV30 | TGTGCCTGGAGTCAGGAAGGATTACCAAATTCACCCCTCCACTTT | CAWSQEGLPNSPLHF
- | TRBJ2-5 | few | TRBV5-1 | TGCGCCAGCAGCTTGGCCGTAGGCGGTGAGACCCAGTACTTC | CASSLAVGGETQYF
- | TRBJ1-5 | - | TRBV6-6 | TGTGCCAGCAGTTCTTATCGACAGCAGCCCCAGCATTTT | CASSSYRQQPQHF
TRBD2 | TRBJ2-3 | - | TRBV24-1 | TGTGCCACCAGTGATTTCCGGGGGGGAATCACAGATACGCAGTATTTT | CATSDFRGGITDTQYF
- | TRBJ2-3 | - | TRBV24-1 | TGTGCCACCAGTGAAGTCGCGGGACGCCAAAGCGGCACAGATACGCAGTATTTT | CATSEVAGRQSGTDTQYF
- | TRBJ1-4 | - | TRBV4-1 | TGCGCCAGCAGCCAGGGGGGAATTGCAACTAATGAAAAACTGTTTTTT | CASSQGGIATNEKLFF
TRBD2 | TRBJ2-1 | - | TRBV10-2 | TGCGCCAGCAGTGTCGAGCGGGGTCTCAATGAGCAGTTCTTC | CASSVERGLNEQFF
- | TRBJ2-5 | - | TRBV29-1 | TGCAGCGTTGAAGGGGCAGGGTGGGAGACCCAGTACTTC | CSVEGAGWETQYF
- | TRBJ1-6 | - | TRBV5-1 | TGCGCCAGCAGCTTGACGGGGAATAATTCACCCCTCCACTTT | CASSLTGNNSPLHF
- | TRBJ2-1 | - | TRBV12-5 | TGTGCTAGTGGTTTGAGGCTAGTTCAGTTCTTC | CASGLRLVQFF
- | TRBJ1-2 | - | TRBV27 | TGTGCCAGCAGTCCTGGGGTCACAGGGTTCTATGGCTACACCTTC | CASSPGVTGFYGYTF
TRBD2 | TRBJ2-3 | - | TRBV20-1 | TGCAGTGCTAGTGGGGGACTAGCGGGGCCCAACACAGATACGCAGTATTTT | CSASGGLAGPNTDTQYF
- | TRBJ1-1 | - | TRBV11-3 | TGTGCCAGCAGCTTAGCTTCGAACACTGAAGCTTTCTTT | CASSLASNTEAFF
- | TRBJ2-7 | - | TRBV5-5 | TGTGCCAGCAGCTTGTTGGGGGGACGCTACGAGCAGTACTTC | CASSLLGGRYEQYF
TRBD1 | TRBJ1-1 | - | TRBV14 | TGTGCCAGCAGCCAAGGCGGGGTCAGGGGGCGATCTGAAGCTTTCTTT | CASSQGGVRGRSEAFF